This T cell receptor beta chain was documented in a study of OX40 agonist ivuxolimab in advanced cancers. Background on the whole study: Ivuxolimab was a fully human IgG2 agonistic monoclonal antibody targeting the costimulatory receptor OX40 (CD134). Intravenous ivuxolimab was administered to patients every 2 weeks at six dose levels: 0.01, 0.1, 0.3, 1.5, 3 and 10 mg/kg. Of the 50 or so patients in dose escalation, 19 had hepatocellular carcinoma, roughly 15 had melanoma, 9 had renal cell carcinoma and 9 had head and neck cancer. In the dose-escalation cohort, 82.7% of patients were male, and the mean age was approximately 64 years, with a range of roughly 23 to 85. Prior anti-PD-1, anti-PD-L1 or anti-CTLA-4 therapy was permitted, and 40% to 50% of dose-escalation patients had received checkpoint inhibitors. Partial responses occurred in three dose-escalation patients: two with cutaneous melanoma and one with hepatocellular carcinoma. Peripheral TCRbeta sequencing was intended to test whether TCR sequence diversity was altered and clonal T-cell expansion was caused by ivuxolimab. The paper covers the monotherapy dose-escalation part of the phase I ivuxolimab trial, which included N of about 50 patients. Study-wide conclusions, independent of this receptor: At doses of 0.1 to 3.0 mg/kg, clonal expansion of both CD4+ and CD8+ blood T cells was observed from baseline to week 6. In the 0.1-3.0 mg/kg groups, partial responders had among the lowest normalized peripheral clonal expansion, particularly in CD8+ T cells. Which antigens the clonally expanded peripheral T cells were specific for was not determined. Low levels of normalized T-cell clonal expansion were also seen in some patients who did not respond. After ivuxolimab, expanded clones were on average more numerous among CD8+ T cells than among CD4+ T cells.

The trial excluded patients who had a history of autoimmune disease or who were on systemic immunosuppression. In every dose cohort, peripheral blood was drawn for TCR sequencing at baseline, cycle 4 day 1, and cycle 7 day 1. Samples were obtained from an open-label, multicenter, first-in-human phase I dose-escalation trial of ivuxolimab. Adults with locally advanced or metastatic head and neck squamous cell, hepatocellular, melanoma or renal cell carcinoma were enrolled in the trial. Before TCR sequencing, CD4+ T cells and CD8+ T cells from peripheral blood were sorted into separate populations. V is pared back by 10 bases and J by 5 bases, with 14 bases lying between the germline termini. CDR1 and CDR2 are drawn from the germline V gene: SNHLY, FYNNEI. Counted from cysteine to phenylalanine, this CDR3 has 13 amino acids. Only the CDR3 DNA is retained, 39 bases long and in frame from the first base.

Concerning this clone itself: Its antigen has not been determined. No per-base quality is available; no much larger clone lies one base away.

Genomic DNA was extracted from sorted cells for sequencing of the TCRbeta CDR3 region. The immunoSEQ Assay was used for sequencing of TCRbeta CDR3 regions. The immuneACCESS repertoire file appears here via TCRdb, limited to in-frame rearrangements. These files lack a portion of the clones; in checked studies, under half of the deficit traces to unresolved V genes, and the cause of the others is not known. Present in this sample are roughly 73,000 clones, about 86% of which were seen just once. The ten most abundant clones make up roughly 2.9% of the sample. The sequences come from CD4+ or CD8+ T cells sorted from blood, collected in a trial of the OX40 agonist ivuxolimab. This chain joins TRBV2 to TRBJ2-2; the D gene is perhaps TRBD1 or TRBD2, each of them matching over 5 bases. The sequence derives from an adult with an advanced solid tumor such as melanoma, head and neck, liver or kidney cancer. The CDR3 is CATEGAGTGELFF. The DNA is TGTGCCACTGAGGGAGCAGGGACCGGGGAGCTGTTTTTT. The reference TRBV2 and TRBJ2-2 proteins fill in what lies around the CDR3, so the full variable domain reads EPEVTQTPSHQVTQMGQEVILRCVPISNHLYFYWYRQILGQKVEFLVSFYNNEISEKSEIFDDQFSVERPDGSNFTLKIRSTKLEDSAMYFCATEGAGTGELFFGEGSRLTVL.